This T cell receptor beta chain stems from a study of blood T cell repertoires in COVID-19 (dated by TCRdb to 2018 to 2021). Study-wide context: The collaborator samples originated in the United States, Italy and Spain and spanned the acute and convalescent phases of COVID-19. The material from the prospective study consisted of cDNA or gDNA derived from T cells, B-cell-depleted T cells, or PBMCs. Deeply sampled blood TCRbeta repertoires from subjects exposed to, actively infected with, or recovered from COVID-19 were included in the dataset. The repertoires were released in a freely available public database intended as a resource for research on the immune response to SARS-CoV-2. Samples were obtained from the ongoing ImmuneRACE study (first 160 participants) and from about 1,300 subjects provided by 6 global collaborators. A de-identified subject ID, COVID-19 status, age in years and sex were almost always included in the sample metadata. HLA class I and class II types, where available, came from metadata supplied by the sample provider rather than from assay-based typing.

Results the study describes overall, beyond this receptor: How much clinical and demographic metadata was included differed by source and by participant, and the metadata was provided uncurated.

Participants in the prospective study were aged about 18 to 95 years, lived in about two dozen United States geographic areas, and enrolled through a virtual design. Cohort assignment in the prospective study relied on participant-reported clinical history from a screening survey and a study questionnaire. For ImmuneRACE Cohort 3, a participant was defined as recovered based on two consecutive negative NP/OP PCR tests, clearance by a healthcare professional, or resolution of symptoms. In the prospective study, mobile phlebotomists collected whole blood, serum and a nasopharyngeal or oropharyngeal swab from each participant. Prospective study participants could optionally give additional blood draws and questionnaires over an approximately 2-month period. Blood samples from the prospective study were shipped frozen or at room temperature prior to DNA extraction. The immunoSEQ Assay, a bias-controlled multiplex PCR, was used to amplify TCRbeta CDR3 regions from genomic DNA. The paper's data handling went like this. Within the assay, amplification of reference gene primers was used to estimate how many nucleated cells each sample contained. To quantify the absolute abundance of each unique TCRbeta CDR3 rearrangement, sequence reads were collapsed and filtered. For each sample, productive Simpson clonality was calculated by taking the square root of Simpson's diversity index across productive rearrangements. TCRdb mirrors the immuneACCESS table, restricted to in-frame sequences. Some clones are absent from its copies; in checked studies, under half trace to an unresolved V gene, and the reason for the others is unknown. The DNA was the basis for D and trimming; V, J and clone size are from that table. The sample table lists almost 500,000 clones, about nine tenths of them with a count of one. The ten biggest clones cover 6.5% to 9.5% of the sample.

From its cysteine to its phenylalanine, the CDR3 spans 15 amino acids. CDR3 DNA is the only sequence kept; it has 45 bases, read in frame from the first base. Based on the germline V gene (reference sequence), the CDR1 and CDR2 sequences are MNHEY and SMNVEV. Unmatched junction bases come to 7, with V trimmed by 6 bases and J by 2 bases. Concerning this clone: It lacks a known antigen. No clone much larger than this one lies a single base away; base qualities are absent.

Sample: PBMCs or T cells enriched from blood (not recorded which). The chain joins TRBV27 to TRBJ2-1; 7 central nucleotides agree with TRBD1. The sequence derives from a woman aged 55-69 years who had recovered from COVID-19. In nucleotide form, the sequence is TGTGCCAGCAGAATGACAGGGAGTACCTACAATGAGCAGTTCTTC. This gives the protein CASRMTGSTYNEQFF.